One TCR beta chain is described in this entry. Its antigen is unknown. The data belong to a study of untreated major depressive disorder. The germline CDR1 and CDR2 sequences are KGHSH and LQKENI. Deletions cut 3 bases from V and 3 bases from J, with 8 bases between. The CDR3 extends over 13 amino acids. Some clones are missing from TCRdb's copy, which holds only in-frame ones; the method was immunoSEQ multiplex PCR. The sample records approximately 12,000 clones, about nine tenths being singletons. The study, taken as a whole, reports: Only three preselected Vbeta families were compared in sequencing. TRBV05-01 (Vbeta 5.1) usage was higher in CD4+ T cells of depressed patients than controls.

The sample taken for sequencing was CD4+ T cells from PBMCs. The chain links TRBV18 to TRBJ1-1; unclear D gene. This clonotype was sampled from a man aged 25 to 45 with major depressive disorder. The CDR3 region has the DNA TGTGCCAGCTCACCGCGCCGGGACACTGAAGCTTTCTTT. Protein sequence: CASSPRRDTEAFF.